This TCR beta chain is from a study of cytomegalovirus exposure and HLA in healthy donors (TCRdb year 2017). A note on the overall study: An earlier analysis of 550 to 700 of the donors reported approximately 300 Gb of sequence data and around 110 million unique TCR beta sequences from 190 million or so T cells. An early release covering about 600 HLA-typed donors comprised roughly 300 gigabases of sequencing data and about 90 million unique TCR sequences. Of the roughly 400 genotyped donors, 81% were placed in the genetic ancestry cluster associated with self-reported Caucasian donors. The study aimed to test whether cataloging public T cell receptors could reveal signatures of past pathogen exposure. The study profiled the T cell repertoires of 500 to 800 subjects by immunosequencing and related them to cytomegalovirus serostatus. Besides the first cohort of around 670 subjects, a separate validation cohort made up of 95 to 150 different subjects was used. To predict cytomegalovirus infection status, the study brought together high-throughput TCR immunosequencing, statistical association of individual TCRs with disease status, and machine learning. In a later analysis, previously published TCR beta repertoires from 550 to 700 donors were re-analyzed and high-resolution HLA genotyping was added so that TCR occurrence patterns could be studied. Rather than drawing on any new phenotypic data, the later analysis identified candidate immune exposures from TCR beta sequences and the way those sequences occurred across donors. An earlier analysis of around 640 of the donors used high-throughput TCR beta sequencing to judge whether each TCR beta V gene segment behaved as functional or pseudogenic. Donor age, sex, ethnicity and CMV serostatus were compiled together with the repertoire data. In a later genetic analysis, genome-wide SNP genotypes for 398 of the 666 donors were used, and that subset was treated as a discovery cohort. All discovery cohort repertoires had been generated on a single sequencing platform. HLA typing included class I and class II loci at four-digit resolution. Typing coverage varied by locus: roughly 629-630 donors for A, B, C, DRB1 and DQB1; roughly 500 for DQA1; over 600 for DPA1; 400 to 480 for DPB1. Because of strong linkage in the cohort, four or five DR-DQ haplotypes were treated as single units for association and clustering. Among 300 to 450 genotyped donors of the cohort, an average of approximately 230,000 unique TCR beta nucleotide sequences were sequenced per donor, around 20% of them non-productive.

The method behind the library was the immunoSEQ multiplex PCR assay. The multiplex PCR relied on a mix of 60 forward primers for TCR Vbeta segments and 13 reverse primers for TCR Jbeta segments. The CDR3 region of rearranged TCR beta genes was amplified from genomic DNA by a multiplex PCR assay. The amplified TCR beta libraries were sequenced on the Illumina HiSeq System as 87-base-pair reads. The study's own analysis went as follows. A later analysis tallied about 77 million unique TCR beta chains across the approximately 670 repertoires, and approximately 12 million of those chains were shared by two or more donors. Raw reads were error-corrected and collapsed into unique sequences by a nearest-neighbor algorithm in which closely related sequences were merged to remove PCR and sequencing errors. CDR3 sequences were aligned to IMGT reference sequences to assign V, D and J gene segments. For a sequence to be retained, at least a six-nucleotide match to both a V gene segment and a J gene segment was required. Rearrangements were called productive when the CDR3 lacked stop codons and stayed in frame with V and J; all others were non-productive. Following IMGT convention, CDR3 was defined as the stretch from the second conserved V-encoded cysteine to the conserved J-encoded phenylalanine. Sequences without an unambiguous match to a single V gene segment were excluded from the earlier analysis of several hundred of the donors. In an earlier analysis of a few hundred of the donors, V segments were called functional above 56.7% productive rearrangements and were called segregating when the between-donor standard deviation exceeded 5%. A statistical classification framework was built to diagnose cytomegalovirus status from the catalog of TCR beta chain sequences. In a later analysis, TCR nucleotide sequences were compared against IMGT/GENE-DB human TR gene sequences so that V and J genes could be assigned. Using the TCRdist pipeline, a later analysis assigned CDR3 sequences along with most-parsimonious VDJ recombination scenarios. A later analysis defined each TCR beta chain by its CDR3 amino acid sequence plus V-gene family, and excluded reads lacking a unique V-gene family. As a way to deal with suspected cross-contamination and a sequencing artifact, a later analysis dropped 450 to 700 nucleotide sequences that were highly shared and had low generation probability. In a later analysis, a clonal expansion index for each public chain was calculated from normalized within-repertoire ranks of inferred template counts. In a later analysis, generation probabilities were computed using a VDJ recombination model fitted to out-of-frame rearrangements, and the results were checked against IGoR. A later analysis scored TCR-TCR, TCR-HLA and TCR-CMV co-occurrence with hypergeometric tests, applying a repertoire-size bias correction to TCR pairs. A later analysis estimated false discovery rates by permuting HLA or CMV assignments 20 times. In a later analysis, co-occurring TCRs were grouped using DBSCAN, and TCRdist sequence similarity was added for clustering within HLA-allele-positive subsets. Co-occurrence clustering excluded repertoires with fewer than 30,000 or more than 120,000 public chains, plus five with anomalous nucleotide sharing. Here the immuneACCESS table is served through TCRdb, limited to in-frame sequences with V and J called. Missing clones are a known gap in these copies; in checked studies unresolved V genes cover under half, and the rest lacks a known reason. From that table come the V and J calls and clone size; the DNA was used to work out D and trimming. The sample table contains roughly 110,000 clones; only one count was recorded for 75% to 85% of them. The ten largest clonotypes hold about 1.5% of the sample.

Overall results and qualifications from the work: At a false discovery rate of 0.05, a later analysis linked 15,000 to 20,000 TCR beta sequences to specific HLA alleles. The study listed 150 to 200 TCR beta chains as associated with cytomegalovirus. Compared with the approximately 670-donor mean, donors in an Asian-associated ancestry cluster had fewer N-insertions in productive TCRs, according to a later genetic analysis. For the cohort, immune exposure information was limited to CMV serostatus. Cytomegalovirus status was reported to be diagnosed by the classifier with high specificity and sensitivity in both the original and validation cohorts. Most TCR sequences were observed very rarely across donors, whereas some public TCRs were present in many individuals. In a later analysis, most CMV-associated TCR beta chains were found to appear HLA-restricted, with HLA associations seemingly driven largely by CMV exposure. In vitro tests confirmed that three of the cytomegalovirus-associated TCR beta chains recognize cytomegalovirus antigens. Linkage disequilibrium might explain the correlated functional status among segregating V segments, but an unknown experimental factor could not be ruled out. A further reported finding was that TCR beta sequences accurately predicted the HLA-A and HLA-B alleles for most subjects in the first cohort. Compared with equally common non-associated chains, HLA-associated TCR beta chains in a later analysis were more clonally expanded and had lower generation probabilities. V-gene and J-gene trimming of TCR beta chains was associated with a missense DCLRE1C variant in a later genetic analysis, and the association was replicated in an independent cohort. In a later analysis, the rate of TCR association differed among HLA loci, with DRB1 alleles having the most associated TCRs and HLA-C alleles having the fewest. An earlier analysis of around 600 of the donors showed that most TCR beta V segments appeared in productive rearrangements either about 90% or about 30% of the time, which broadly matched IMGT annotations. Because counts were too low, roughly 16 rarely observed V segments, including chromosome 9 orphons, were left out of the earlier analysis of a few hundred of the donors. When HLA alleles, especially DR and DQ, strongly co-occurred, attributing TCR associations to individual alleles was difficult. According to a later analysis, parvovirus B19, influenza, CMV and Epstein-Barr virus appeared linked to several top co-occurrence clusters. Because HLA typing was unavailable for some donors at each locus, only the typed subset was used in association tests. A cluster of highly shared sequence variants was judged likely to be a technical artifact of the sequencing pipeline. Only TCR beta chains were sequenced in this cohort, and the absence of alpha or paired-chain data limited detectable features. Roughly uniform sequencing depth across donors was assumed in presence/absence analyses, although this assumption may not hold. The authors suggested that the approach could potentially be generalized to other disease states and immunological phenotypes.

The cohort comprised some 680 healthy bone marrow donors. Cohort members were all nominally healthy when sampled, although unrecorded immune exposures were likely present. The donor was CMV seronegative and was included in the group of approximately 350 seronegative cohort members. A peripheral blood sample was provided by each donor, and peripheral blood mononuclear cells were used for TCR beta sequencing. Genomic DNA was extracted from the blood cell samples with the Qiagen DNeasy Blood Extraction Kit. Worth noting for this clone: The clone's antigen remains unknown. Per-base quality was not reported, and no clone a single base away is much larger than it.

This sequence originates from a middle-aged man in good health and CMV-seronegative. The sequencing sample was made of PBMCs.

For the CDR3, the sequence is CASSLSGRGATNTGELFF. The DNA is as follows: TGTGCCAGCAGCTTAAGTGGGCGGGGGGCTACGAACACCGGGGAGCTGTTTTTT. In this chain, TRBV11-2 is recombined with TRBJ2-2, with TRBD2 identical over 8 junction bases. V loses 2 bases at its end and J loses 0 bases; junction bases beyond the gene matches: 8. Sequences SGHAT (CDR1) and FQNNGV (CDR2) are obtained from the germline V gene. The CDR3, from cysteine to phenylalanine, totals 18 residues. Of the read, only the CDR3 DNA is kept; its 54 bases are in frame from base 1.